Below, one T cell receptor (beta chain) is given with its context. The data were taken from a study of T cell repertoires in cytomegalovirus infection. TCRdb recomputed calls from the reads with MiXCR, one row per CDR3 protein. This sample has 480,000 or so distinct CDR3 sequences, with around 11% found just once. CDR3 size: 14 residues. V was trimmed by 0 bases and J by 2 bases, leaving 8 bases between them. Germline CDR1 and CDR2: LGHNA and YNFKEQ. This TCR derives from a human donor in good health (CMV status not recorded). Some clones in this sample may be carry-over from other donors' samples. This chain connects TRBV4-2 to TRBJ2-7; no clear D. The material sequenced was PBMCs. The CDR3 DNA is TGTGCCAGCAGCCAAGATCTGCACACCTACGAGCAGTACTTC. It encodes CASSQDLHTYEQYF.